Listed below are T cell receptor beta chains from one sample, sequenced in a study of blood T cell repertoires in COVID-19. Here immunoSEQ multiplex PCR was the method, and the copy in TCRdb shows in-frame clones only, minus some. The sample has around 380,000 clones, 81% seen once; the top ten hold around 1.1%. Sequenced: peripheral blood. The origin of the receptors is a human donor with acute or convalescent COVID-19. The donor label of this sample is uncertain. Each CDR3 is given with its conserved first and last residue. D genes are given only for firm matches. The size field is filled for only some rows; it gives once, few, many or a size class.

D,size,length,J,V,DNA,CDR3
NA,few,13,TRBJ1-1,TRBV18,TGTGCCAGCTCACCATTCGAAGGGGGTGAAGCTTTCTTT,CASSPFEGGEAFF
NA,NA,15,TRBJ2-1,TRBV7-7,TGTGCCAGCAGCTTTGGGCTAGCCTCCTACAATGAGCAGTTCTTC,CASSFGLASYNEQFF
NA,NA,16,TRBJ1-2,TRBV2,TGTGCCAGCACCTCGGGGGTGACAGATTTTAACTATGGCTACACCTTC,CASTSGVTDFNYGYTF
TRBD1,NA,17,TRBJ1-5,TRBV19,TGTGCCAGTAGTATAGACTCCGGGACAGGGACCAATCAGCCCCAGCATTTT,CASSIDSGTGTNQPQHF
TRBD2,NA,15,TRBJ2-2,TRBV7-9,TGTGCCAGCAGCTTACTACGGGAGGGCCGGGGGGAGCTGTTTTTT,CASSLLREGRGELFF
NA,NA,15,TRBJ1-1,TRBV4-2,TGTGCCAGCAGCCAAGGAGGGTATCGGAACACTGAAGCTTTCTTT,CASSQGGYRNTEAFF
NA,NA,15,TRBJ1-3,TRBV21-1,TGTGCCAGCAGCCGACGGACAGGGAAAGGAAACACCATATATTTT,CASSRRTGKGNTIYF
NA,NA,12,TRBJ1-2,TRBV30,TGTGCCTGGAGTTTAGGGGGTATGGGCTACACCTTC,CAWSLGGMGYTF
NA,NA,15,TRBJ2-5,TRBV19,TGTGCCAGTAGTATAGATCTTGAGGACCAAGAGACCCAGTACTTC,CASSIDLEDQETQYF
TRBD1,NA,15,TRBJ2-2,TRBV5-1,TGCGCCAGCCGAAGACAGGGGGCGAACACCGGGGAGCTGTTTTTT,CASRRQGANTGELFF
NA,few,14,TRBJ2-1,TRBV19,TGTGCCAGTAGTATGGGCAGCCTCTCCAATGAGCAGTTCTTC,CASSMGSLSNEQFF
TRBD1,NA,15,TRBJ1-6,TRBV2,TGTGCCAGCGATGGACAGGGAGGAGATAATTCACCCCTCCACTTT,CASDGQGGDNSPLHF
TRBD1,NA,15,TRBJ1-5,TRBV4-1,TGCGCCAGCAGCCAAGGCAGGGGGGCGAGTCAGCCCCAGCATTTT,CASSQGRGASQPQHF
NA,once,14,TRBJ1-4,TRBV19,TGTGCCAGTAGTATTCAGAGACATAATGAAAAACTGTTTTTT,CASSIQRHNEKLFF
NA,NA,14,TRBJ1-2,TRBV6-1,TGTGCCAGCAGTGAACGGTCAGGGCTATATGGCTACACCTTC,CASSERSGLYGYTF
NA,NA,16,TRBJ1-1,TRBV6-5,TGTGCCAGCAGTTACAGGAGGGAGAAGTCAACGAAAGCAGCTTTCTTT,CASSYRREKSTKAAFF
TRBD1,NA,15,TRBJ2-7,TRBV7-8,TGTGCCAGCAGCAACCGGGACAGGGCTTTCTACGAGCAGTACTTC,CASSNRDRAFYEQYF
NA,NA,15,TRBJ1-1,TRBV15,TGTGCCACCAGCAGAGATCACTTCGGGGATACTGAAGCTTTCTTT,CATSRDHFGDTEAFF
NA,NA,14,TRBJ1-5,TRBV5-1,TGCGCCAGCAGCCGGGGGGAGGTTAGTCAGCCCCAGCATTTT,CASSRGEVSQPQHF
NA,NA,15,TRBJ1-5,TRBV30,TGTGCCTGGAGTGTAATGGGGGCGCGGAATCAGCCCCAGCATTTT,CAWSVMGARNQPQHF
NA,once,12,TRBJ1-2,TRBV28,TGTGCCAGCAGTCTCGACAGATATGGCTACACCTTC,CASSLDRYGYTF
NA,once,15,TRBJ1-5,TRBV6-5,TGTGCCAGCAGCTCTCGGGGTGGAGGCAATCAGCCCCAGCATTTT,CASSSRGGGNQPQHF
TRBD2,NA,14,TRBJ2-7,TRBV7-9,TGTGCCAGCAGCTTAGCGGGAGGGCCCTACGAGCAGTACTTC,CASSLAGGPYEQYF
NA,few,12,TRBJ1-1,TRBV29-1,TGCAGCATCCAACCAGGGAACACTGAAGCTTTCTTT,CSIQPGNTEAFF
NA,NA,15,TRBJ2-6,TRBV6-5,TGTGCCAGCAGTTACTCAGGGGCGAGGGCCAACGTCCTGACTTTC,CASSYSGARANVLTF
TRBD1,once,13,TRBJ2-5,TRBV28,TGTGCCAGCAGTTTGACAGGGTCCAAGACCCAGTACTTC,CASSLTGSKTQYF
NA,NA,14,TRBJ1-4,TRBV30,TGTGCCTGGAGTGTACGAGGGGGGGAAGAAAAACTGTTTTTT,CAWSVRGGEEKLFF
NA,NA,14,TRBJ1-6,TRBV15,TGTGCCACCAGCAGAGAGGCAATTAATTCACCCCTCCACTTT,CATSREAINSPLHF
TRBD1,NA,14,TRBJ2-2,TRBV29-1,TGCAGCGTAACGGGACAGGGGGTCACCGGGGAGCTGTTTTTT,CSVTGQGVTGELFF